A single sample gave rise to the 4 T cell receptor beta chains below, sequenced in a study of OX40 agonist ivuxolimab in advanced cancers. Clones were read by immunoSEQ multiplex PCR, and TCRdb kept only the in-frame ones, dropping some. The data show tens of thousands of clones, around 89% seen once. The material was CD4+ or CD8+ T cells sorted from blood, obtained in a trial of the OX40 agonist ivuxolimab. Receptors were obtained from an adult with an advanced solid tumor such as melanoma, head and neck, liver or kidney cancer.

The chain's CDR3 is CASSLAGGRSTDTQYF. CDR3 nucleotide sequence: TGTGCCAGCAGCTTAGCCGGCGGGAGGTCCACAGATACGCAGTATTTT. The chain recombines TRBV7-9 with TRBJ2-3; 8 bases agree with TRBD2. This CDR3 spans 16 amino acids. V lost 0 bases and J lost 2; bases outside the gene matches: 4. CDR1 and CDR2 (germline): SEHNR, FQNEAQ (reference sequence). Filled out from reference TRBV7-9 and TRBJ2-3, the complete variable domain reads DTGVSQNPRHKITKRGQNVTFRCDPISEHNRLYWYRQTLGQGPEFLTYFQNEAQLEKSRLLSDRFSAERPKGSFSTLEIQRTEQGDSAMYLCASSLAGGRSTDTQYFGPGTRLTVL.

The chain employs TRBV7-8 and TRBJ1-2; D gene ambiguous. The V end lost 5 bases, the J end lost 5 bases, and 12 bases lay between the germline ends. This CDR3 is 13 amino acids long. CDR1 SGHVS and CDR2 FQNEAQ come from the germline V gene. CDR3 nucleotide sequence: TGTGCCAGCAGCCCCCTGGGCGGTTATGGCTACACCTTC. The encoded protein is CASSPLGGYGYTF.

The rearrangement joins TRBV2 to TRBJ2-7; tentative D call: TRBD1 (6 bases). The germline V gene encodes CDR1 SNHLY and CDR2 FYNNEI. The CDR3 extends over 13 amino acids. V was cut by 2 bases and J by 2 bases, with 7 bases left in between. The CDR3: CASSERTAYEQYF. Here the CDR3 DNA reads TGTGCCAGCAGTGAAAGGACAGCCTACGAGCAGTACTTC. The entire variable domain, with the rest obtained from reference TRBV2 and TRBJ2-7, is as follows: EPEVTQTPSHQVTQMGQEVILRCVPISNHLYFYWYRQILGQKVEFLVSFYNNEISEKSEIFDDQFSVERPDGSNFTLKIRSTKLEDSAMYFCASSERTAYEQYFGPGTRLTVT.

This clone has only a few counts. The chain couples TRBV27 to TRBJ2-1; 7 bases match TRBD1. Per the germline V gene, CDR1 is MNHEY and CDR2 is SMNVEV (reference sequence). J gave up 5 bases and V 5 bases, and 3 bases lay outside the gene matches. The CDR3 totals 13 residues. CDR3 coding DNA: TGTGCCAGCAGTCTGACAGGGAACAATGAGCAGTTCTTC. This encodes CASSLTGNNEQFF.